This record covers a single T cell receptor beta chain. This sample is part of a study of blood T cell repertoires in COVID-19. The CDR3 is 13 amino acids. Germline CDR1 and CDR2: SGHKS and YYEKEE (reference sequence). The V and J ends lost 4 bases and 1 base respectively, with 7 bases between them. The protocol was immunoSEQ multiplex PCR, while the TCRdb copy is restricted to in-frame clones and leaves out a portion. The sample carries approximately 210,000 clones, 75% to 85% recorded once. The chain is built from TRBV5-5 and TRBJ2-3; TRBD1 might be the D (5 bases). The TCR comes from a man aged 30-40 years with acute COVID-19. Sequences were obtained from PBMCs or T cells enriched from blood (not recorded which). The CDR3 region has the DNA TGTGCCAGCAGCCTACAGGGCACAGATACGCAGTATTTT. This codes for CASSLQGTDTQYF.